A selection of T cell receptor beta chains follows, all from one sample in a study of shared clonotypes between healthy human individuals. TCRdb's table, derived via immunoSEQ multiplex PCR, lists solely in-frame clones and lacks some. The top ten hold approximately 25% of the sample, which has hundreds of thousands of clones, 80% to 95% seen once. The sample taken for sequencing was naive CD8+ T cells sorted from blood. The receptors originated from a man aged 30-40 years in good health. CDR3s include the opening cysteine and the closing phenylalanine or tryptophan. D genes are given only for firm matches. Clone size is shown for a subset of rows, as once, few, many or a class of expanded clone.

clone_size cdr3_length j_call d_call v_call cdr3_aa cdr3_nt
- 16 TRBJ2-3 - TRBV25-1 CASSESGSFLKYTQYF TGTGCCAGCAGTGAATCGGGCTCCTTCCTAAAATATACGCAGTATTTT
- 14 TRBJ2-7 - TRBV9 CASSEREVSYEQYF TGTGCCAGCAGCGAGAGGGAAGTATCCTACGAGCAGTACTTC
once 16 TRBJ2-1 - TRBV15 CATSRDGTPSYNEQFF TGTGCCACCAGCAGAGATGGGACTCCGTCCTACAATGAGCAGTTCTTC
- 15 TRBJ2-5 TRBD2 TRBV2 CASRAQLGGRETQYF TGTGCCAGCAGAGCTCAATTAGGCGGGAGAGAGACCCAGTACTTC
- 14 TRBJ2-3 - TRBV29-1 CSVEPPNRADTQYF TGCAGCGTTGAACCACCGAACCGTGCAGATACGCAGTATTTT
- 15 TRBJ2-7 - TRBV6-1 CASSEDSIETGEQYF TGTGCCAGCAGTGAAGACTCGATTGAGACAGGCGAGCAGTACTTC
once 16 TRBJ2-2 TRBD1 TRBV7-9 CASNQLGQGIAGELFF TGTGCCAGCAACCAATTGGGACAGGGGATCGCCGGGGAGCTGTTTTTT
- 15 TRBJ2-7 TRBD1 TRBV15 CATSFGTGSSYEQYF TGTGCCACCAGCTTCGGGACAGGCAGCTCCTACGAGCAGTACTTC
- 13 TRBJ2-1 - TRBV6-6 CASSPSSPNEQFF TGTGCCAGCAGCCCCTCTAGCCCCAATGAGCAGTTCTTC
once 16 TRBJ1-4 - TRBV25-1 CASSEPMGKLNEKLFF TGTGCCAGCAGTGAACCTATGGGCAAATTAAATGAAAAACTGTTTTTT
- 14 TRBJ2-1 - TRBV4-2 CASSRGPGPDEQFF TGTGCCAGCAGCCGAGGACCGGGACCGGATGAGCAGTTCTTC
- 13 TRBJ2-5 - TRBV4-3 CASSQQVWETQYF TGCGCCAGCAGCCAACAAGTGTGGGAGACCCAGTACTTC
- 12 TRBJ2-2 - TRBV7-9 CASSTGRGELFF TGTGCCAGCAGCACCGGTCGCGGGGAGCTGTTTTTT
- 16 TRBJ2-7 TRBD1 TRBV27 CASSLLATLGTDEQYF TGTGCCAGCAGCCTTCTAGCCACTCTAGGGACAGACGAGCAGTACTTC
- 19 TRBJ2-3 TRBD2 TRBV5-4 CASSLATSGRALDTDTQYF TGTGCCAGCAGCTTGGCGACTAGCGGGAGGGCCCTCGACACAGATACGCAGTATTTT
- 19 TRBJ1-5 - TRBV19 CASSPLGDRTAYSNQPQHF TGTGCCAGTAGTCCCCTAGGCGATCGGACGGCTTATAGCAATCAGCCCCAGCATTTT
- 14 TRBJ2-7 - TRBV28 CASSLREWGYEQYF TGTGCCAGCAGTTTACGGGAGTGGGGCTACGAGCAGTACTTC
- 14 TRBJ2-1 - TRBV6-5 CASSSEGFYNEQFF TGTGCCAGCTCCTCCGAAGGGTTCTACAATGAACAGTTCTTC
once 13 TRBJ1-1 - TRBV5-1 CASSLIRGLEAFF TGCGCCAGCAGCTTGATAAGGGGACTTGAAGCTTTCTTT
- 13 TRBJ2-1 - TRBV13 CASSSGQYNEQFF TGTGCCAGCAGCTCCGGACAGTACAATGAGCAGTTCTTC
once 16 TRBJ1-1 - TRBV11-2 CASSSQGGAGNTEAFF TGTGCCAGCAGCTCGCAAGGGGGGGCCGGGAACACTGAAGCTTTCTTT
- 15 TRBJ1-5 - TRBV25-1 CASSESGGGNQPQHF TGTGCCAGCAGTGAGTCGGGAGGAGGGAATCAGCCCCAGCATTTT
- 16 TRBJ2-7 TRBD2 TRBV4-1 CASSQLAGGPKYEQYF TGCGCCAGCAGCCAATTAGCGGGAGGGCCTAAGTACGAGCAGTACTTC
- 14 TRBJ2-3 TRBD2 TRBV5-1 CASATSGGTDTQYF TGCGCCAGCGCGACTAGCGGAGGCACAGATACGCAGTATTTT
- 13 TRBJ2-2 TRBD1 TRBV6-6 CASSRTGPGELFF TGTGCCAGTAGCCGGACAGGCCCCGGGGAGCTGTTTTTT
- 13 TRBJ2-7 TRBD2 TRBV5-4 CASSLEAGYEQYF TGTGCCAGCAGCTTGGAAGCGGGATACGAGCAGTACTTC
- 15 TRBJ2-1 TRBD2 TRBV13 CASSLGSGRGNEQFF TGTGCCAGCAGCTTGGGCAGCGGGAGAGGCAATGAGCAGTTCTTC
- 16 TRBJ2-6 - TRBV7-9 CASSTSSGTGANVLTF TGTGCCAGCAGCACCTCCTCAGGGACTGGGGCCAACGTCCTGACTTTC
- 16 TRBJ2-7 - TRBV25-1 CASSESSDLLSYEQYF TGTGCCAGCAGTGAAAGCTCCGACTTATTATCCTACGAGCAGTACTTC
- 16 TRBJ2-1 TRBD1 TRBV15 CATSRRTGSIYNEQFF TGTGCCACCAGCAGGAGGACAGGTTCTATATACAATGAGCAGTTCTTC
- 16 TRBJ2-2 TRBD2 TRBV9 CASSERGSGRAGELFF TGTGCCAGCAGCGAACGAGGGAGCGGGAGGGCCGGGGAGCTGTTTTTT
- 15 TRBJ1-5 - TRBV27 CASSYGGGGNQPQHF TGTGCCAGCAGTTATGGAGGGGGTGGCAATCAGCCCCAGCATTTT
- 13 TRBJ2-7 - TRBV13 CASSRGLSAEQYF TGTGCCAGCAGCCGTGGACTTAGCGCCGAGCAGTACTTC
- 15 TRBJ2-2 TRBD2 TRBV11-3 CASSPTIAGAGELFF TGTGCCAGCAGCCCAACAATAGCGGGAGCCGGGGAGCTGTTTTTT
- 14 TRBJ1-5 - TRBV18 CASSPPNSNQPQHF TGTGCCAGCTCACCACCGAATAGCAATCAGCCCCAGCATTTT
- 12 TRBJ2-7 - TRBV7-2 CASSLIGSEQYF TGTGCCAGCAGCTTAATCGGTTCCGAGCAGTACTTC
- 15 TRBJ2-7 - TRBV11-2 CASSPIGQGKSEQYF TGTGCCAGCAGCCCAATTGGTCAGGGGAAGTCCGAGCAGTACTTC
- 15 TRBJ2-1 - TRBV10-3 CAISVTGPRPDEQFF TGTGCCATCAGTGTGACCGGGCCCAGACCGGATGAGCAGTTCTTC
- 18 TRBJ2-2 - TRBV7-8 CASSLVRTSGRGPGELFF TGTGCCAGCAGCTTAGTGAGAACGTCGGGACGGGGCCCCGGGGAGCTGTTTTTT
- 18 TRBJ1-5 TRBD1 TRBV7-2 CASSLVRDRVSSNQPQHF TGTGCCAGCAGCTTAGTCCGGGACAGGGTGTCGAGCAATCAGCCCCAGCATTTT
- 17 TRBJ2-3 - TRBV5-5 CASSLAPGTPSTDTQYF TGTGCCAGCAGCTTGGCCCCGGGGACACCTAGCACAGATACGCAGTATTTT
- 13 TRBJ2-7 - TRBV6-1 CASSVVTDYEQYF TGTGCCAGCAGTGTTGTCACCGACTACGAGCAGTACTTC
- 14 TRBJ1-1 TRBD1 TRBV6-4 CASRARQGSTEAFF TGTGCCAGCAGGGCCAGACAGGGCAGCACTGAAGCTTTCTTT
- 14 TRBJ2-4 - TRBV7-9 CASSLEGRGNIQYF TGTGCCAGCAGCTTAGAGGGCCGGGGGAACATTCAGTACTTC
- 14 TRBJ2-7 - TRBV2 CASSETGIAYEQYF TGTGCCAGCAGTGAAACAGGGATTGCCTACGAGCAGTACTTC
- 11 TRBJ2-7 TRBD1 TRBV20-1 CSASTGVEQYF TGCAGTGCTAGTACAGGGGTCGAGCAGTACTTC
- 13 TRBJ1-2 - TRBV7-2 CASSLALEVGYTF TGTGCCAGCAGCTTAGCACTCGAGGTTGGCTACACCTTC
- 12 TRBJ2-2 - TRBV9 CASSVGTGELFF TGTGCCAGCAGCGTGGGCACCGGGGAGCTGTTTTTT
- 12 TRBJ2-7 - TRBV19 CASSARGYEQYF TGTGCCAGTAGTGCACGGGGGTACGAGCAGTACTTC
- 14 TRBJ2-1 - TRBV7-8 CASSLYPSAAEQFF TGTGCCAGCAGCTTATATCCTAGCGCGGCTGAGCAGTTCTTC
- 15 TRBJ2-7 TRBD2 TRBV10-3 CAISEGAGGFYEQYF TGTGCCATCAGTGAGGGAGCGGGAGGGTTTTACGAGCAGTACTTC
- 16 TRBJ2-7 - TRBV27 CASKSKLGLSSYEQYF TGTGCCAGCAAATCTAAGTTGGGACTCAGCTCCTACGAGCAGTACTTC
- 14 TRBJ2-4 TRBD1 TRBV7-9 CASSPRQGVNIQYF TGTGCCAGCAGCCCTCGACAGGGCGTAAACATTCAGTACTTC
- 14 TRBJ2-7 TRBD1 TRBV7-9 CASSLEGGRGEQYF TGTGCCAGCAGCTTAGAAGGGGGCCGGGGAGAGCAGTACTTC
once 13 TRBJ2-7 - TRBV2 CASSDHRDYEQYF TGTGCCAGCAGTGATCACAGGGACTACGAGCAGTACTTC
- 15 TRBJ2-1 - TRBV27 CASANLGGSYNEQFF TGTGCCAGCGCCAATCTAGGGGGCTCCTACAATGAGCAGTTCTTC
- 13 TRBJ2-7 - TRBV15 CATSRDRSYEQYF TGTGCCACCAGCCGAGACAGATCCTACGAGCAGTACTTC
- 14 TRBJ2-1 - TRBV28 CASSLTSSYNEQFF TGTGCCAGCAGTTTAACTAGCTCCTACAATGAGCAGTTCTTC